Below are 22 T cell receptor beta chains sequenced from a single sample in a study of vaccination effects on CD4 cells after COVID-19. Method: immunoSEQ multiplex PCR; TCRdb's copy keeps in-frame clones and lacks some. Of over 25,000 clones listed, approximately 79% are singletons. With the ViraFEST assay, the study expanded antigen-specific CD4+ T cells using viral peptide pools, then sequenced them. On roughly day 10 of culture, CD4+ T cells were separated out. The vaccine given was either BNT162b2 or mRNA-1273, in two doses. These receptors have no identified antigens. Sequencing used CD4+ T cells from PBMCs cultured with SARS-CoV-2 spike peptides, obtained after COVID-19 vaccination. The receptors come from a human donor who received a COVID-19 vaccine. Some clones in this sample may be carry-over from other donors' samples.

The gene calls are TRBV28 and TRBJ2-4; D may be TRBD1 or TRBD2 (7 bases each). V was clipped by 5 bases and J by 2 bases, with 16 bases between them. The CDR3 has 16 residues. The germline gives CDR1 MDHEN, CDR2 SYDVKM. CDR3 residues: CASSIQGEGTKNIQYF. CDR3 coding DNA: TGTGCCAGCAGTATCCAGGGGGAGGGAACCAAAAACATTCAGTACTTC.

The chain combines TRBV18 with TRBJ1-1; D call uncertain. V was shortened by 1 base and J by 0 bases, with 12 bases between the two germline ends. The length of the CDR3 is 16 residues. Germline V CDR1 and CDR2: KGHSH, LQKENI. CDR3 bases: TGTGCCAGCTCACCACTGCTCAGCAGTTTGAACACTGAAGCTTTCTTT. This gives the protein CASSPLLSSLNTEAFF.

The chain recombines TRBV5-1 with TRBJ2-7; possibly TRBD2 for D (6 bases). This CDR3 contains 16 residues. From germline, CDR1 is SGHRS and CDR2 YFSETQ. V was cut by 4 bases and J by 5 bases, with 22 bases left in between. The CDR3 sequence: CASSPAGGRGNHEQYV. The CDR3 DNA follows: TGCGCCAGCAGCCCGGCCGGGGGACGGGGGAATCACGAGCAGTACGTC.

This clone appeared a few times. The genes are TRBV5-1 and TRBJ2-3; D gene ambiguous. Between the trimmed V and J ends, which lost 0 bases and 4 bases, there was a span of 6 bases. Germline lookup yields CDR1 SGHRS and CDR2 YFSETQ. CDR3 length equals 13 residues. CDR3 coding DNA: TGCGCCAGCAGCTTGGGAGGATCAGATACGCAGTATTTT. Its translation is CASSLGGSDTQYF.

The J gene is TRBJ2-3, the V gene TRBV13; 10 nucleotides agree with TRBD2. The CDR3 covers 16 residues. Germline CDR1 and CDR2: PRHDT and FYEKMQ (reference sequence). The V gene end was trimmed by 5 bases and the J gene end by 1 base; junction bases not matched to a gene: 6. The CDR3 reads CASSPSTSGGTDTQYF. In nucleotides, the CDR3 is TGTGCCAGCAGCCCTAGCACTAGCGGGGGCACAGATACGCAGTATTTT.

This chain uses TRBV5-1 with TRBJ1-6; maybe TRBD1 (5 bases). Germline V lookup: CDR1 SGHRS, CDR2 YFSETQ. Between the trimmed V and J ends, which lost 3 bases and 9 bases, there was a span of 7 bases. This CDR3 contains 12 residues. The CDR3 loop is CASSSGGSPLHF. The CDR3 bases are TGCGCCAGCAGCTCGGGGGGTTCACCCCTCCACTTT.

This chain links TRBV3-1 (or the pseudogene TRBV3-2) with TRBJ1-4; D remains ambiguous. V lost 4 bases and J 0 bases, leaving 15 bases between the germline ends. Per germline, CDR1 LGHDT and CDR2 YNNKEL (reference sequence). The CDR3 extends over 17 amino acids. CDR3 nucleotides: TGTGCCAGCAGCCCTCGCCTGCACAGTGCAACTAATGAAAAACTGTTTTTT. It yields the protein CASSPRLHSATNEKLFF.

This sequence joins TRBV24-1 and TRBJ2-2, with D possibly matching TRBD1 (5 bases). V gave up 0 bases and J gave up 7 bases, with 8 bases separating them. Germline CDR1 KGHDR, CDR2 SFDVKD. This CDR3 has 14 residues. The CDR3 sequence: CATSDLADSGELFF. DNA for the CDR3: TGTGCCACCAGTGATTTGGCCGACAGCGGGGAGCTGTTTTTT.

The chain uses TRBV6-4 and TRBJ2-2; TRBD2 aligns across 7 bases. J was trimmed by 5 bases and V by 3 bases; bases with no gene match: 3. The CDR3 has 14 amino acids. Per germline, CDR1 MRHNA and CDR2 SNTAGT. This CDR3 is CASSELARTGELFF. CDR3 sequence (DNA): TGTGCCAGCAGTGAACTAGCGCGGACCGGGGAGCTGTTTTTT.

This clone was seen a few times. The chain employs TRBV9 and TRBJ1-2; 9 bases fit TRBD1. V lost 4 bases and J lost 6; bases outside the gene matches: 4. This CDR3 is 13 amino acids long. From germline, CDR1 is SGDLS and CDR2 YYNGEE. In DNA form, the CDR3 reads TGTGCCAGCAGCCCCACAGGGGGCAATGGCTACACCTTC. It encodes CASSPTGGNGYTF.

This clone has a handful of counts. The V and J genes are TRBV5-6 and TRBJ2-7; the match to TRBD1 covers 7 bases. V dropped 0 bases and J dropped 5; count of bases not matched to a gene: 2. The V gene's germline CDR1 is SGHDT and CDR2 YYEEEE. The CDR3 totals 13 residues. CDR3 loop: CASSLGQGNEQYV. For the CDR3, the DNA is TGTGCCAGCAGCTTGGGACAGGGAAACGAGCAGTACGTC.

CDR3 region: CASSSELAGGEETQYF. CDR3 sequence (DNA): TGTGCCAGCAGTTCCGAACTAGCGGGGGGGGAGGAGACCCAGTACTTC. The chain is built from TRBV6-6 and TRBJ2-5, with TRBD2 matching 13 bases. CDR3 size: 16 residues. V lost 4 bases, J lost 5 bases, and 7 bases stayed unmatched. From germline, CDR1 is MNHNY and CDR2 SVGAGI (reference sequence).

This chain connects TRBV30 to TRBJ1-6, with D perhaps TRBD1 (6 bases). The CDR3 has 16 residues. Trimming left V 4 bases short and J 0 bases short, with 13 bases between. Germline-derived CDR1 and CDR2 are GTSNPN and SVGIG (reference sequence). In nucleotides, the CDR3 is TGTGCCTGGAAACGGACAGAAAACTCCTATAATTCACCCCTCCACTTT. Its protein product is CAWKRTENSYNSPLHF. Based on the CDR3 plus reference TRBV30 and TRBJ1-6, the full variable domain is SQTIHQWPATLVQPVGSPLSLECTVEGTSNPNLYWYRQAAGRGLQLLFYSVGIGQISSEVPQNLSASRPQDRQFILSSKKLLLSDSGFYLCAWKRTENSYNSPLHFGNGTRLTVT.

The chain is built from TRBV7-2 and TRBJ2-1; 8 bases line up with TRBD1. The CDR3 extends over 12 amino acids. After removal of 5 bases from V and 15 bases from J, the junction contained 9 bases not matched to a gene. Germline CDR1 is SGHTA and CDR2 is FQGNSA. The CDR3 bases are TGTGCCAGCAGCCTAAACCGGGACAGGCGGTTCTTC. This sequence encodes CASSLNRDRRFF.

The chain has TRBV18 and TRBJ1-5; D possibly corresponds to TRBD1 (6 bases). Germline CDR1 and CDR2: KGHSH and LQKENI. CDR3 length equals 13 residues. Trimming took off 8 bases at V and 0 bases at J, with 8 bases between the two ends. In nucleotides, the CDR3 is TGTGCCAGCGCAGGGGATAGCAATCAGCCCCAGCATTTT. As protein: CASAGDSNQPQHF.

The gene calls are TRBV3-1 (or the pseudogene TRBV3-2) and TRBJ1-5; TRBD1 matches at 8 bases. Losses at the gene ends were 1 base for V and 6 bases for J; bases not matched to a gene: 8. The CDR3 loop spans 16 amino acids. CDR1 LGHDT and CDR2 YNNKEL come from the germline V gene (reference sequence). This CDR3 reads CASSQGQGARGQPQHF. In nucleotides, the CDR3 is TGTGCCAGCAGCCAAGGGCAGGGGGCGCGGGGTCAGCCCCAGCATTTT.

This chain links TRBV6-5 with TRBJ1-4, with D unclear. The CDR3 sequence is 14 residues long. Trimming took off 8 bases at V and 5 bases at J, with 15 bases between the two ends. From germline, CDR1 is MNHEY and CDR2 SVGAGI. The CDR3 nucleotides read TGTGCCAGCGAAAAGAAGGCGGAGAATGAAAAACTGTTTTTT. Its protein is CASEKKAENEKLFF.

This chain connects TRBV5-1 to TRBJ1-3; 11 nucleotides align to TRBD1. Unmatched junction bases numbered 3, after V lost 4 bases and J lost 3 bases. CDR3 size: 15 residues. Germline CDR1 SGHRS, CDR2 YFSETQ. For the CDR3, the DNA is TGCGCCAGCAGCCTAGGGACAGGGGGTGGAAACACCATATATTTT. Translated, it gives CASSLGTGGGNTIYF.

The chain links TRBV5-6 to TRBJ2-7, with 11 positions matching TRBD1. Germline-derived CDR1 and CDR2 are SGHDT and YYEEEE. The CDR3 consists of 14 residues. The ends lost 3 bases at V and 6 bases at J; junction bases unmatched: 5. CDR3 coding DNA: TGTGCCAGCAGCTGGGGACAGGGGGGAAGCGAGCAGTACGTC. It specifies CASSWGQGGSEQYV.

The gene calls are TRBV18 and TRBJ1-3; D gene uncertain. Germline V gene sequence: CDR1 KGHSH, CDR2 LQKENI. The germline V and J ends were trimmed by 3 bases and 0 bases, with 12 bases remaining between them. The CDR3 covers 16 residues. CDR3 bases: TGTGCCAGCTCACCGTCCCGACTCCGCTCTGGAAACACCATATATTTT. Protein product: CASSPSRLRSGNTIYF.

The chain is built from TRBV20-1 and TRBJ1-5, with D maybe TRBD1 (5 bases). Deletions cut 3 bases from V and 0 bases from J, with 15 bases between. Germline CDR1 reads DFQATT; CDR2 reads SNEGSKA (reference sequence). This CDR3 contains 16 residues. DNA for the CDR3: TGCAGTGCTAGTCGGGCAGGGCTGTATAGCAATCAGCCCCAGCATTTT. Amino acid sequence: CSASRAGLYSNQPQHF.

V and J are TRBV11-2 and TRBJ1-2; perhaps TRBD1 as D (6 bases). The germline V and J ends were trimmed by 2 bases and 5 bases, with 15 bases remaining between them. This CDR3 has 15 amino acids. Germline lookup yields CDR1 SGHAT and CDR2 FQNNGV. CDR3 region: CASSLSPSGEYGYTF. The CDR3 DNA follows: TGTGCCAGCAGCTTATCTCCCTCAGGGGAATATGGCTACACCTTC.